The rows below give T cell receptor beta chains drawn from one sample of a study of sequential checkpoint blockade in melanoma. Profiling relied on immunoSEQ multiplex PCR, and the TCRdb table lists in-frame clones only, not all of them. The sample carries about 32,000 clones, roughly 84% recorded once. Specimen: CD8+ T cells sorted from blood (inferred from file names), collected from a patient given nivolumab and ipilimumab in sequence. The receptors come from a human donor with melanoma. Each CDR3 is given without its conserved first and last residue. Clone size, where shown, is once, few, many, or a class for clones that have expanded.

CDR3 protein,J gene,V gene,clone size
ASSSYRDRGSGTQY,TRBJ2-3,TRBV5-1,-
ASSPVNVPRAGGYGYT,TRBJ1-2,TRBV5-5,-
ASSLGLRPGQGANYGYT,TRBJ1-2,TRBV5-5,-
ASSAPRDRGQPQH,TRBJ1-5,TRBV9,-
ASSDPAIGTGLEKLF,TRBJ1-4,TRBV10-2,-
ASSVGADTFGKLF,TRBJ1-4,TRBV9,once
ASSEAFGTDTNYGYT,TRBJ1-2,TRBV6-1,-
AISEEGFIGGYT,TRBJ1-2,TRBV10-3,-
ASSHRDYTGELF,TRBJ2-2,TRBV27,-
ATSRDRNNQPQH,TRBJ1-5,TRBV15,once